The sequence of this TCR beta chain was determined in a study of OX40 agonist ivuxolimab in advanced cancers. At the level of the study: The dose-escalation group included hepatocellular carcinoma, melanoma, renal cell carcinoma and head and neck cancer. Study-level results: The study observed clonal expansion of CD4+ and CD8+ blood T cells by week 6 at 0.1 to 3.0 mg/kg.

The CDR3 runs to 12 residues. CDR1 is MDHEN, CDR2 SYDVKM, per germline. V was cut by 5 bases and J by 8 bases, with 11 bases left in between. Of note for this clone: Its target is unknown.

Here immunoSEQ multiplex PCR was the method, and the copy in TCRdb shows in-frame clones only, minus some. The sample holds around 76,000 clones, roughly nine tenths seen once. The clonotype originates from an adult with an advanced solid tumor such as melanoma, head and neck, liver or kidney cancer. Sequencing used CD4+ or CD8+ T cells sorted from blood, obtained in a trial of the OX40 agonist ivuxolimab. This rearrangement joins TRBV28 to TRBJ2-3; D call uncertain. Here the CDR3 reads CASSAQDLTQYF. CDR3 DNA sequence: TGTGCCAGCAGTGCCCAGGACCTTACGCAGTATTTT.